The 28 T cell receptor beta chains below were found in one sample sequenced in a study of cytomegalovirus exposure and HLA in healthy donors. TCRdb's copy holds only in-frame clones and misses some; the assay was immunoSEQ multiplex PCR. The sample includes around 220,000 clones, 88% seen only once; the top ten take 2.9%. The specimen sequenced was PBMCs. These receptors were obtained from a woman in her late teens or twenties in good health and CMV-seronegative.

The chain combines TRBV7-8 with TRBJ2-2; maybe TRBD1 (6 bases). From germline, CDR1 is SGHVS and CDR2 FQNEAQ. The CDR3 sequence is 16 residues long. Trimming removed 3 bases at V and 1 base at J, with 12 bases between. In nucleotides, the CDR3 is TGTGCCAGCAGCTTGGGCAGGGGTAAGAACACCGGGGAGCTGTTTTTT. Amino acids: CASSLGRGKNTGELFF.

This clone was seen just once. CDR3 DNA sequence: TGTGCCAGCAGTTTAAAGACAGGGGGCCATCAGCCCCAGCATTTT. Encoded protein: CASSLKTGGHQPQHF. This chain joins TRBV6-5 and TRBJ1-5, with 10 bases lining up with TRBD1. V gave up 4 bases and J gave up 5 bases; unmatched junction bases: 5. The V gene's germline CDR1 is MNHEY and CDR2 SVGAGI. CDR3 length: 15 amino acids.

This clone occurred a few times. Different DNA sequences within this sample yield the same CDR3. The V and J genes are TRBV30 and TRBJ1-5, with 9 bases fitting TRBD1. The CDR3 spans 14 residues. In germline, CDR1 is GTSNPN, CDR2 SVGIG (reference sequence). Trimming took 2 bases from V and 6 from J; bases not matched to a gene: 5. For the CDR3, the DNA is TGTGCCTGGAGTCCAACAGGGGGCCTTCAGCCCCAGCATTTT. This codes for CAWSPTGGLQPQHF.

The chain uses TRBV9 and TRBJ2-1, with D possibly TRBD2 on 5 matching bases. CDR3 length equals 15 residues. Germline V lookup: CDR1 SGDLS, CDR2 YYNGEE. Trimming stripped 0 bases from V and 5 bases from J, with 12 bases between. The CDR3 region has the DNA TGTGCCAGCAGCGTAGTAGGTCGGCGGGACAATGAGCAGTTCTTC. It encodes CASSVVGRRDNEQFF.

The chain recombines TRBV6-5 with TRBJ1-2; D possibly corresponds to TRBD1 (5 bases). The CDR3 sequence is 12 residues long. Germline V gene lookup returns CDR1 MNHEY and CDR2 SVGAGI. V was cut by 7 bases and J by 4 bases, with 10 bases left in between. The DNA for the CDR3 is TGTGCCAGCACCCTCGGGGGCTATGGCTACACCTTC. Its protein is CASTLGGYGYTF.

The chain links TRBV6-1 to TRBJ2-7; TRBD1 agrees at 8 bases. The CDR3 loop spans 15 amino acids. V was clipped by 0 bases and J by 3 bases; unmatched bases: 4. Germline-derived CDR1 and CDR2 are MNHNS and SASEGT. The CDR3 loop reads CASSEAGQVGYEQYF. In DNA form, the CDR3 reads TGTGCCAGCAGTGAAGCGGGACAGGTGGGCTACGAGCAGTACTTC.

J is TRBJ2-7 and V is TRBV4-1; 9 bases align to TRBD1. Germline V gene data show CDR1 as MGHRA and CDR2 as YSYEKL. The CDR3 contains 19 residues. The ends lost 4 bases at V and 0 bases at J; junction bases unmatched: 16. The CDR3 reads CASSLKMGTGHPSSYEQYF. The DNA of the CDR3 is TGCGCCAGCAGCCTAAAAATGGGGACAGGGCACCCGAGCTCCTACGAGCAGTACTTC.

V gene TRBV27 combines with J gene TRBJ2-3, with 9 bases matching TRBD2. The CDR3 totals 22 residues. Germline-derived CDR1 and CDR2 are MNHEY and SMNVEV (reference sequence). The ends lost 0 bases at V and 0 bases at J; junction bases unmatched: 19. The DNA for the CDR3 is TGTGCCAGCAGTTTATCAAGTCCTGGGACTAGCCCTTGGAAACCTAGCACAGATACGCAGTATTTT. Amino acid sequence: CASSLSSPGTSPWKPSTDTQYF.

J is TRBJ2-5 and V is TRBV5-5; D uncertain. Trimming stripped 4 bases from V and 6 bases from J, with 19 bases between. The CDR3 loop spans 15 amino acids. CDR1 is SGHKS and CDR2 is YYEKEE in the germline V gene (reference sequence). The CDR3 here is CASSMGEPPSKTQYF. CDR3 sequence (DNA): TGTGCCAGCAGCATGGGCGAACCGCCTTCCAAGACCCAGTACTTC.

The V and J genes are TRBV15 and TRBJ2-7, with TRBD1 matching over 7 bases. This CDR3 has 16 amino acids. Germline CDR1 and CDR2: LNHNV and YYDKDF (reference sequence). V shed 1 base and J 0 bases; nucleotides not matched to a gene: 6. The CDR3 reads CATSRGPRQGSYEQYF. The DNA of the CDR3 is TGTGCCACCAGCAGAGGCCCCAGACAGGGCTCCTACGAGCAGTACTTC. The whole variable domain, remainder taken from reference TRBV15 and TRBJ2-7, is DAMVIQNPRYQVTQFGKPVTLSCSQTLNHNVMYWYQQKSSQAPKLLFHYYDKDFNNEADTPDNFQSRRPNTSFCFLDIRSPGLGDTAMYLCATSRGPRQGSYEQYFGPGTRLTVT.

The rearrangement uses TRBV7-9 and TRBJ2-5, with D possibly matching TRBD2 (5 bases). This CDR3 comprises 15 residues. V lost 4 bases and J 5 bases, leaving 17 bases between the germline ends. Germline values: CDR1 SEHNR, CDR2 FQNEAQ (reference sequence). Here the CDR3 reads CASSSHKAEVETQYF. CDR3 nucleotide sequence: TGTGCCAGCAGCTCTCATAAAGCGGAGGTCGAGACCCAGTACTTC.

CDR3 nucleotides: TGTGCCAGCAGCTTACGGGAGAACACAGATACGCAGTATTTT. It is translated as CASSLRENTDTQYF. The rearrangement links TRBV7-8 to TRBJ2-3, with D possibly TRBD2 on 6 matching bases. The V gene lost 2 bases and the J gene lost 2 bases, with 8 bases spanning the gap. Germline CDR1 reads SGHVS; CDR2 reads FQNEAQ. The CDR3 length is 14 residues.

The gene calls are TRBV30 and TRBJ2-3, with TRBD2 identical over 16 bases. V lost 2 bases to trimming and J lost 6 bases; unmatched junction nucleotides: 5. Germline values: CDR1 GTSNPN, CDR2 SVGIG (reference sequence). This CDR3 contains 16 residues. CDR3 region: CAWSTGTSGRADTQYF. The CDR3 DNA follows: TGTGCCTGGAGTACAGGGACTAGCGGGAGGGCGGATACGCAGTATTTT.

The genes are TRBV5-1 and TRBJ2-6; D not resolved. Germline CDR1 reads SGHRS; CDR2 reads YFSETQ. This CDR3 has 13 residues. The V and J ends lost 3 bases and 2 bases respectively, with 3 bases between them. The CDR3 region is CASSSTGANVLTF. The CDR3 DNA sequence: TGCGCCAGCAGCTCCACTGGGGCCAACGTCCTGACTTTC.

CDR3 nucleotide sequence: TGTGCCAGGGGGACAGGAGAGATGAACACTGAAGCTTTCTTT. This gives the protein CARGTGEMNTEAFF. This chain connects TRBV2 to TRBJ1-1; 8 nucleotides line up with TRBD1. Germline CDR1 reads SNHLY; CDR2 reads FYNNEI. V trimming: 9 bases; J trimming: 0 bases; junction bases outside the gene matches: 6. The CDR3 spans 14 residues.

CDR3 in amino acids: CASSFRGPGGSTDTQYF. The CDR3 DNA reads TGTGCCAGCAGCTTTCGGGGGCCGGGAGGGTCAACAGATACGCAGTATTTT. The rearrangement uses TRBV7-6 and TRBJ2-3; the match to TRBD2 covers 8 bases. J was trimmed by 3 bases and V by 3 bases; bases with no gene match: 11. Germline V gives CDR1 SGHVS, CDR2 FNYEAQ. This CDR3 contains 17 residues. The whole variable domain, remainder taken from reference TRBV7-6 and TRBJ2-3, is GAGVSQSPRYKVTKRGQDVALRCDPISGHVSLYWYRQALGQGPEFLTYFNYEAQQDKSGLPNDRFSAERPEGSISTLTIQRTEQRDSAMYRCASSFRGPGGSTDTQYFGPGTRLTVL.

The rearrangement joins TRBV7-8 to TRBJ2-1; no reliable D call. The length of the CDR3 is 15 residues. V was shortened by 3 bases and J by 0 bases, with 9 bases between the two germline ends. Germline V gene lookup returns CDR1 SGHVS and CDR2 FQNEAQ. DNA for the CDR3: TGTGCCAGCAGCTTGTTTGAGATCTCCTACAATGAGCAGTTCTTC. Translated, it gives CASSLFEISYNEQFF.

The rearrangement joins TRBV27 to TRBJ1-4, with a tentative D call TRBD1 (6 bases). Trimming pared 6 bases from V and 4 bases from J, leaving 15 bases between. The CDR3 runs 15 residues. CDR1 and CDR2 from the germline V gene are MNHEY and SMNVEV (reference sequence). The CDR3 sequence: CASRPNRALNEKLFF. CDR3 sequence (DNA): TGTGCCAGCAGGCCAAACAGGGCCCTTAATGAAAAACTGTTTTTT.

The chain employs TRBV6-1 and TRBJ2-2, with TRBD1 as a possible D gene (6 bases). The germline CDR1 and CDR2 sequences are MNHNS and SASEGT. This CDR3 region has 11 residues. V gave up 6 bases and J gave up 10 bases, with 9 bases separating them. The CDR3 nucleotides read TGTGCCAGCAGACAGGGCCCGGAGCTGTTTTTT. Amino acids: CASRQGPELFF.

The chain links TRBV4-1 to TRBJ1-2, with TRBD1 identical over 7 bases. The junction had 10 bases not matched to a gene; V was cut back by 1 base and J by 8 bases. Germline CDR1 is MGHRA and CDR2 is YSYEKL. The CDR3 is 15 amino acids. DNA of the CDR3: TGCGCCAGCAGCCAAGTGCCACAGGGGAGTTACGGCTACACCTTC. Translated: CASSQVPQGSYGYTF.

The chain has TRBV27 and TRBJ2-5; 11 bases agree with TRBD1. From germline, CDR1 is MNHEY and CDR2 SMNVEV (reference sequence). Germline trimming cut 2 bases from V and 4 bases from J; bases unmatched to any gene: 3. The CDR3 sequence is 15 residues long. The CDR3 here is CASSLTGQGVETQYF. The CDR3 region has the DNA TGTGCCAGCAGTTTAACGGGACAGGGGGTAGAGACCCAGTACTTC.

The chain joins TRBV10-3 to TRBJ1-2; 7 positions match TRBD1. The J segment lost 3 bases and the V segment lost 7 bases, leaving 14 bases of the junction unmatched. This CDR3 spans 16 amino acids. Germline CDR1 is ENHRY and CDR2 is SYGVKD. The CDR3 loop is CAINSGQRLWDYGYTF. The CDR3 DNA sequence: TGTGCCATCAATTCGGGACAGCGCCTTTGGGACTATGGCTACACCTTC.

The DNA of the CDR3 is TGTGCCAGCATCGGCGGGAACACCGGGGAGCTGTTTTTT. Translated, it gives CASIGGNTGELFF. The genes are TRBV27 and TRBJ2-2; D is unresolved. The germline CDR1 and CDR2 sequences are MNHEY and SMNVEV (reference sequence). V gave up 7 bases and J gave up 1 base, with 7 bases separating them. The CDR3 is made up of 13 amino acids.

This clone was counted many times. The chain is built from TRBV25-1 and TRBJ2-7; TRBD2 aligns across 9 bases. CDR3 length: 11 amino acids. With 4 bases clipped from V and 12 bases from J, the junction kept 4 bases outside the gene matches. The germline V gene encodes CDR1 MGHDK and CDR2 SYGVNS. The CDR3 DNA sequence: TGTGCCAGCAGTGGCGGGGGGGACTCGTACTTC. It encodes CASSGGGDSYF.

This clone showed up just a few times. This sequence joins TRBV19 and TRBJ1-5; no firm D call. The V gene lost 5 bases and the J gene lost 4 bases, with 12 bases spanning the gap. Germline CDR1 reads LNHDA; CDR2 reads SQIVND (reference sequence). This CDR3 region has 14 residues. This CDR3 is CASSYTRPNQPQHF. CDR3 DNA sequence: TGTGCCAGTAGTTATACTAGACCAAATCAGCCCCAGCATTTT.

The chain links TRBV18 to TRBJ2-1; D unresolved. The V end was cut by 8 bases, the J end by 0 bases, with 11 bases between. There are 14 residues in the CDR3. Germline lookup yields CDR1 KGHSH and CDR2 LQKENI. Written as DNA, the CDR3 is TGTGCCAGCGCCGCCGAGAGCTCCTACAATGAGCAGTTCTTC. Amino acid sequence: CASAAESSYNEQFF.

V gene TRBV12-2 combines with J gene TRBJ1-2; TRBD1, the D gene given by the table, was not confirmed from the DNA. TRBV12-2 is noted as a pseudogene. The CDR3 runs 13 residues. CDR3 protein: CASRSRGGFGYTF. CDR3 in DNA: TGTGCAAGTCGCTCCCGAGGGGGTTTTGGCTACACCTTC.

The CDR3 spells CASSLKAGGPYEQYF. CDR3 nucleotides: TGTGCCAGCAGCTTAAAGGCGGGAGGGCCTTACGAGCAGTACTTC. The chain couples TRBV7-3 to TRBJ2-7, with 9 bases lining up with TRBD2. Germline CDR1 is SGHTA and CDR2 is FQGTGA. V lost 1 base to trimming and J lost 4 bases; unmatched junction nucleotides: 5. The length of the CDR3 is 15 residues.